The sequence of this TCR beta chain was determined in a study of blood T cell repertoires in COVID-19. Study information: Nucleic acid was either cDNA or gDNA, and it came from T cells, B-cell-depleted T cells, or PBMCs.

Germline CDR1 is GTSNPN and CDR2 is SVGIG (reference sequence). V shed 6 bases, J shed 4 bases, and the junction held 9 bases outside the gene matches. CDR3 length: 14 residues. In the authors' methods: Reference gene primers were amplified, and this amplification served to estimate nucleated cell counts. The data were produced by immunoSEQ multiplex PCR, yet TCRdb's version contains in-frame clones alone and is incomplete. The V and J calls and clone size are taken from that table; D and trimming were inferred from the DNA. The sample consists of 200,000 to 300,000 clones, approximately 86% of them appearing once.

The material sequenced was peripheral blood. The source of this sequence is a man aged 25-40 years with active or convalescent COVID-19. The rearrangement links TRBV30 to TRBJ2-1, with 7 bases lining up with TRBD2. CDR3 residues: CACQTLAAYNEQFF. The CDR3 DNA sequence: TGTGCCTGTCAAACCCTAGCGGCTTACAATGAGCAGTTCTTC.